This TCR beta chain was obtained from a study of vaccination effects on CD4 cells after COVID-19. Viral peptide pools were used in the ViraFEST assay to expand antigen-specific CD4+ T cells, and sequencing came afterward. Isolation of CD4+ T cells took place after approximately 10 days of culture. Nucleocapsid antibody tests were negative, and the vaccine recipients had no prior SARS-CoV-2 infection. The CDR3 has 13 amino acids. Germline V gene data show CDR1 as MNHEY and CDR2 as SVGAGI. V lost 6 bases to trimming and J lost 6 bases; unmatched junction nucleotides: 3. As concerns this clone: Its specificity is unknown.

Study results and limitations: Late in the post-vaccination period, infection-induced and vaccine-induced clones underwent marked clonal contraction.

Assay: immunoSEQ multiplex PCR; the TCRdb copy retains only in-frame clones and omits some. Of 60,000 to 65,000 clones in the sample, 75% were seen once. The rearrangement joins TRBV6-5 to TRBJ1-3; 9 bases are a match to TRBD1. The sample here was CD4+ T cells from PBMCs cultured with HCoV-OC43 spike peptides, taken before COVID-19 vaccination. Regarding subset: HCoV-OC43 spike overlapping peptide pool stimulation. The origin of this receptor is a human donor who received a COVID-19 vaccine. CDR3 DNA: TGTGCCAGCAGGGACAGGGGAGAAAACACCATATATTTT. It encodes CASRDRGENTIYF.